Below, 20 T cell receptor beta chains from the same sample are listed, as sequenced in a study of blood T cell repertoires in COVID-19. Here immunoSEQ multiplex PCR was the method, and the copy in TCRdb shows in-frame clones only, minus some. The sample yields about 23,000 clones, roughly 90% seen once. The sample taken for sequencing was peripheral blood. The receptors were sampled from a woman aged 80 or over with active COVID-19.

This clone was detected a few times. The V gene is TRBV6-2 or TRBV6-3, the J gene TRBJ1-2; possible D gene TRBD1, 5 bases. The CDR3 is made up of 13 amino acids. V was clipped by 4 bases and J by 2 bases, with 8 bases between them. Germline V gene data show CDR1 as MNHEY and CDR2 as SVGEGT. CDR3 nucleotides: TGTGCCAGCAGTTGGGGCAGAAACTATGGCTACACCTTC. Encoded protein: CASSWGRNYGYTF.

The chain couples TRBV19 to TRBJ2-7; 8 bases map to TRBD1. Germline trimming cut 5 bases from V and 2 bases from J; bases unmatched to any gene: 14. CDR1 LNHDA and CDR2 SQIVND come from the germline V gene (reference sequence). This CDR3 comprises 17 residues. The CDR3 DNA follows: TGTGCCAGTAGTCCTGGACAGGGTCTTAGGAATCCCTACGAGCAGTACTTC. This codes for CASSPGQGLRNPYEQYF.

The chain uses TRBV19 and TRBJ2-3, with 12 bases matching TRBD2. The CDR3 contains 17 residues. Germline values: CDR1 LNHDA, CDR2 SQIVND (reference sequence). Trimming at V came to 0 bases and at J to 2 bases, leaving 3 bases not matched to a gene. CDR3: CASSIETSGGTTDTQYF. CDR3 coding DNA: TGTGCCAGTAGTATAGAAACTAGCGGGGGGACCACAGATACGCAGTATTTT.

V gene TRBV6-6 combines with J gene TRBJ1-5, with D maybe TRBD1 (5 bases). V lost 2 bases, J lost 4 bases, and 6 bases lay in between. CDR1 and CDR2 from the germline V gene are MNHNY and SVGAGI (reference sequence). The CDR3 totals 13 residues. The CDR3 nucleotides read TGTGCCAGCAGTTACGGGGGGAATCAGCCCCAGCATTTT. Translated, it gives CASSYGGNQPQHF.

The chain joins TRBV11-2 to TRBJ1-2; D is uncertain. The CDR3 loop spans 13 amino acids. The V end lost 5 bases, the J end lost 4 bases, and 11 bases lay between the germline ends. Germline V lookup: CDR1 SGHAT, CDR2 FQNNGV. Here the CDR3 reads CASSVPATYGYTF. Here the CDR3 DNA reads TGTGCCAGCAGCGTACCAGCGACCTATGGCTACACCTTC. The whole variable domain, filled in from reference TRBV11-2 and TRBJ1-2, reads EAGVAQSPRYKIIEKRQSVAFWCNPISGHATLYWYQQILGQGPKLLIQFQNNGVVDDSQLPKDRFSAERLKGVDSTLKIQPAKLEDSAVYLCASSVPATYGYTFGSGTRLTVV.

V is TRBV14 and J is TRBJ2-6; TRBD2 is a possible D gene (5 bases). Germline loops: CDR1 SGHDN, CDR2 FVKESK. The ends were cut back, 4 bases at V and 4 bases at J, with 11 bases in the middle. The CDR3 covers 15 residues. CDR3 in amino acids: CASSRSGSGANVLTF. The CDR3 nucleotides read TGTGCCAGCAGCCGGTCGGGGTCAGGGGCCAACGTCCTGACTTTC.

V usage is TRBV7-2 and J usage is TRBJ2-7, with 9 bases matching TRBD1. V shed 1 base, J shed 4 bases, and the junction held 8 bases outside the gene matches. The length of the CDR3 is 16 residues. CDR1 is SGHTA, CDR2 FQGNSA, per germline. The CDR3 here is CASSLGAGQGWYEQYF. The CDR3 DNA reads as TGTGCCAGCAGCTTAGGTGCGGGACAGGGCTGGTACGAGCAGTACTTC. The full variable domain, with the rest looked up from reference TRBV7-2 and TRBJ2-7, is GAGVSQSPSNKVTEKGKDVELRCDPISGHTALYWYRQSLGQGLEFLIYFQGNSAPDKSGLPSDRFSAERTGGSVSTLTIQRTQQEDSAVYLCASSLGAGQGWYEQYFGPGTRLTVT.

The CDR3 protein is CASSLLTTGETGGYTF. The CDR3 DNA reads as TGTGCCAGCAGCTTGCTAACGACAGGGGAAACAGGTGGCTACACCTTC. This chain uses TRBV5-8 with TRBJ1-2; 8 nucleotides match TRBD1. J was trimmed by 7 bases and V by 1 base; bases with no gene match: 12. CDR3 length equals 16 residues. From germline, CDR1 is SGHTS and CDR2 YDEGEE.

This clone was counted between two and nine times. The gene calls are TRBV4-2 and TRBJ1-6, with D possibly matching TRBD1 (5 bases). Trimming stripped 2 bases from V and 8 bases from J, with 10 bases between. The CDR3 extends over 14 amino acids. The V gene's germline CDR1 is LGHNA and CDR2 YNFKEQ. The CDR3: CASSQTGGDSPLHF. The DNA of the CDR3 is TGTGCCAGCAGCCAAACTGGGGGGGATTCACCCCTCCACTTT.

The chain has TRBV18 and TRBJ2-1; 15 bases align to TRBD2. Germline lookup yields CDR1 KGHSH and CDR2 LQKENI. V was pared by 3 bases and J by 0 bases, with 6 bases of the junction left unmatched. This CDR3 has 19 residues. The CDR3 DNA reads as TGTGCCAGCTCACCCTGGACTAGCGGGGGGGCCCTCTCCTACAATGAGCAGTTCTTC. As protein: CASSPWTSGGALSYNEQFF.

The sample holds one count of this clone. V usage is TRBV12-3 or TRBV12-4 and J usage is TRBJ2-5; TRBD2 is a possible D gene (5 bases). V was cut by 5 bases and J by 5 bases, with 12 bases left in between. The length of the CDR3 is 13 residues. This CDR3 is CASSSSAGETQYF. The DNA for the CDR3 is TGTGCCAGCAGTAGCTCGGCGGGTGAGACCCAGTACTTC.

The count of this clone is one. The rearrangement joins TRBV6-2 or TRBV6-3 to TRBJ1-4, with 9 bases that match TRBD1. From germline, CDR1 is MNHEY and CDR2 SVGEGT. This CDR3 spans 16 amino acids. V lost 5 bases to trimming and J lost 8 bases; unmatched junction nucleotides: 12. CDR3 DNA sequence: TGTGCCAGCAGTGACCTGACAGGGGGGAGAAGGGAAAAACTGTTTTTT. Translated: CASSDLTGGRREKLFF.

Regarding this clone: At one end the junction does not follow the germline gene, possibly because of a read error. The gene calls are TRBV5-4 and TRBJ2-7, with 7 bases matching TRBD2. This CDR3 region has 16 residues. In germline, CDR1 is SGHNT, CDR2 YYREEE (reference sequence). The CDR3 nucleotides read TGTGCCAGCAGCTTGGCTGGCGGGAGTACCTCCCACGAGCAGTACTTC. Protein sequence: CASSLAGGSTSHEQYF.

This rearrangement joins TRBV7-2 to TRBJ2-1, with D unclear. The germline gives CDR1 SGHTA, CDR2 FQGNSA. The CDR3 spans 13 residues. V was cut by 7 bases and J by 0 bases, with 7 bases left in between. Here the CDR3 reads CASNNPSYNEQFF. The CDR3 nucleotides are TGTGCCAGCAACAACCCCTCCTACAATGAGCAGTTCTTC.

This chain links TRBV18 with TRBJ2-5, with a possible D match to TRBD2 (7 bases). In germline, CDR1 is KGHSH, CDR2 LQKENI. V shed 6 bases and J shed 5 bases, with 19 bases lying between them. The length of the CDR3 is 15 residues. CDR3 protein: CASSPDDGGLETQYF. Here the CDR3 DNA reads TGTGCCAGCTCCCCCGATGACGGGGGGCTCGAGACCCAGTACTTC.

The genes are TRBV5-1 and TRBJ1-4; 7 bases map to TRBD1. Unmatched junction bases numbered 9, after V lost 3 bases and J lost 7 bases. The CDR3 has 15 residues. The germline CDR1 and CDR2 sequences are SGHRS and YFSETQ. The CDR3 DNA reads TGCGCCAGCAGCTCAACCGGGACAGTGGGTGAAAAACTGTTTTTT. It codes for CASSSTGTVGEKLFF. Using reference TRBV5-1 and TRBJ1-4 for the parts outside the CDR3, the full variable domain is KAGVTQTPRYLIKTRGQQVTLSCSPISGHRSVSWYQQTPGQGLQFLFEYFSETQRNKGNFPGRFSGRQFSNSRSEMNVSTLELGDSALYLCASSSTGTVGEKLFFGSGTQLSVL.

V and J are TRBV19 and TRBJ2-7; TRBD1 agrees at 9 bases. The V segment lost 4 bases and the J segment 6 bases; nucleotides outside the gene matches: 10. The germline V gene encodes CDR1 LNHDA and CDR2 SQIVND (reference sequence). CDR3 length: 15 amino acids. CDR3 region: CASSTTGTGLVEQYF. In DNA form, the CDR3 reads TGTGCCAGTAGTACAACCGGGACAGGGCTCGTCGAGCAGTACTTC.

CDR3 sequence: CASSPGAQETQYF. CDR3 nucleotide sequence: TGTGCCAGCTCACCCGGAGCCCAAGAGACCCAGTACTTC. This chain links TRBV18 with TRBJ2-5; unclear D gene. V was clipped by 3 bases and J by 1 base, with 6 bases between them. Looked up from germline, CDR1 is KGHSH and CDR2 is LQKENI. This CDR3 comprises 13 residues. Full variable domain (remainder filled in from reference TRBV18 and TRBJ2-5): NAGVMQNPRHLVRRRGQEARLRCSPMKGHSHVYWYRQLPEEGLKFMVYLQKENIIDESGMPKERFSAEFPKEGPSILRIQQVVRGDSAAYFCASSPGAQETQYFGPGTRLLVL.

This chain uses TRBV7-6 with TRBJ2-3, with 7 bases aligning to TRBD2. V shed 1 base and J 2 bases; nucleotides not matched to a gene: 6. The CDR3 extends over 16 amino acids. Looked up from germline, CDR1 is SGHVS and CDR2 is FNYEAQ. In DNA, the CDR3 is TGTGCCAGCAGCTTAGGCGGGCGGGGGACCACAGATACGCAGTATTTT. Amino acids: CASSLGGRGTTDTQYF.

This clone has just a few counts. The chain combines TRBV13 with TRBJ1-2; maybe TRBD1 (5 bases). With 5 bases removed from V and 2 bases from J, the gap between germline ends came to 18 bases. CDR1 and CDR2 from the germline V gene are PRHDT and FYEKMQ (reference sequence). The CDR3 runs to 16 residues. The CDR3 loop reads CASSPMKGIGNYGYTF. Here the CDR3 DNA reads TGTGCCAGCAGCCCGATGAAGGGGATTGGGAACTATGGCTACACCTTC.